This T cell receptor (beta chain) emerged from a study of T cell repertoires and HLA-DP antigens. Study outcomes and limitations: No separate analysis of naive versus memory CD4+ cells was done. A non-physiological HeLa system presented antigen to total CD4+ responders.

Germline V gene lookup returns CDR1 GTSNPN and CDR2 SVGIG (reference sequence). Trimming cost V 1 base and J 5 bases, with 17 bases left between them. The CDR3 length is 16 residues. CD4+ T cells, purified by negative selection, averaged roughly 98% purity. Primers targeted 54 TRBV and 13 TRBJ segments. Produced via immunoSEQ multiplex PCR; TCRdb's table is partial and in-frame only. The data contain 65,000 to 95,000 clones, roughly 77% of them singletons. This clone has only one observation. Its antigen is undetermined. The J gene is TRBJ2-2, the V gene TRBV30; a possible D gene is TRBD2 (6 bases). The specimen sequenced was CD4+ T cells from PBMCs. The clonotype was recovered from a man in his sixties in good health and CMV-seronegative. The CDR3 sequence is CAWSATWGVGTGELFF. CDR3 DNA: TGTGCCTGGAGTGCTACTTGGGGGGTTGGAACCGGGGAGCTGTTTTTT.